Shown below are 14 T cell receptor beta chains from a single sample sequenced in a study of OX40 agonist ivuxolimab in advanced cancers. The table came from immunoSEQ multiplex PCR; TCRdb's copy has only in-frame clones and leaves some out. Here the sample spans 3,000 to 4,000 clones, around three quarters being singletons. The starting material was CD4+ or CD8+ T cells sorted from blood, obtained in a trial of the OX40 agonist ivuxolimab. Receptors originate from an adult with an advanced solid tumor such as melanoma, head and neck, liver or kidney cancer.

The V and J genes are TRBV7-6 and TRBJ2-1; 11 positions match TRBD2. V trimming: 3 bases; J trimming: 9 bases; junction bases outside the gene matches: 7. This CDR3 is 15 amino acids long. CDR1 SGHVS and CDR2 FNYEAQ come from the germline V gene. CDR3 DNA sequence: TGTGCCAGCAGCTTTAGCGGGAGGGCCGCCGGTGAGCAGTTCTTC. Translated, it gives CASSFSGRAAGEQFF.

V and J are TRBV27 and TRBJ2-1; TRBD2 agrees at 10 bases. Germline V gives CDR1 MNHEY, CDR2 SMNVEV (reference sequence). This CDR3 has 21 amino acids. V gave up 6 bases and J gave up 6 bases; unmatched junction bases: 26. This chain's CDR3 is CASRLTLRGRGLAGVSNEQFF. For the CDR3, the DNA is TGTGCCAGCAGGTTGACCCTACGGGGTAGAGGGCTAGCGGGAGTCTCCAATGAGCAGTTCTTC.

The CDR3 DNA sequence: TGTGCCAGCACGCCGTCGGGATCAGGCACTGAAGCTTTCTTT. Amino acid sequence: CASTPSGSGTEAFF. The V call is TRBV5-5, the J call TRBJ1-1; D gene uncertain. Between the trimmed V and J ends, which lost 6 bases and 4 bases, there was a span of 16 bases. This CDR3 spans 14 amino acids. CDR1 SGHKS and CDR2 YYEKEE come from the germline V gene (reference sequence).

The V call is TRBV18, the J call TRBJ2-3, with a weak D call TRBD2 (6 bases). This CDR3 region has 15 residues. Germline V gene sequence: CDR1 KGHSH, CDR2 LQKENI. V lost 6 bases and J lost 0, with 13 bases in between. CDR3 bases: TGTGCCAGCTCCCAACCGGGACTCAGCACAGATACGCAGTATTTT. This codes for CASSQPGLSTDTQYF. The whole variable domain, remainder taken from reference TRBV18 and TRBJ2-3, is NAGVMQNPRHLVRRRGQEARLRCSPMKGHSHVYWYRQLPEEGLKFMVYLQKENIIDESGMPKERFSAEFPKEGPSILRIQQVVRGDSAAYFCASSQPGLSTDTQYFGPGTRLTVL.

The gene calls are TRBV7-2 and TRBJ1-1; 9 bases fit TRBD1. CDR3 size: 21 residues. Germline lookup yields CDR1 SGHTA and CDR2 FQGNSA. The trim removed 0 bases at V and 3 bases at J, leaving 20 bases unmatched. The CDR3 DNA reads TGTGCCAGCAGCTTAGCGTCTCTGGGGGACAGGGATAGGCTAATGGACACTGAAGCTTTCTTT. Encoded protein: CASSLASLGDRDRLMDTEAFF.

V is TRBV5-4 and J is TRBJ2-3; D remains unclear. There are 13 residues in the CDR3. From germline, CDR1 is SGHNT and CDR2 YYREEE (reference sequence). V was pared by 3 bases and J by 2 bases, with 7 bases between. The CDR3 nucleotides read TGTGCCAGCAGCTGGGCGGACACAGATACGCAGTATTTT. This translates into CASSWADTDTQYF. The variable domain in full, completed from reference TRBV5-4 and TRBJ2-3, reads ETGVTQSPTHLIKTRGQQVTLRCSSQSGHNTVSWYQQALGQGPQFIFQYYREEENGRGNFPPRFSGLQFPNYSSELNVNALELDDSALYLCASSWADTDTQYFGPGTRLTVL.

The table lists this clone with a few counts. This sequence joins TRBV14 and TRBJ2-7; D unclear. V was shortened by 2 bases and J by 4 bases, with 9 bases between the two germline ends. Germline CDR1 is SGHDN and CDR2 is FVKESK. CDR3 length: 13 amino acids. CDR3 nucleotides: TGTGCCAGCAGCCAATCAGGACCTTACGAGCAGTACTTC. It specifies CASSQSGPYEQYF.

The gene calls are TRBV13 and TRBJ2-7, with D hard to call. This CDR3 comprises 11 residues. Trimming removed 3 bases at V and 2 bases at J, with 2 bases between. Germline values: CDR1 PRHDT, CDR2 FYEKMQ (reference sequence). The CDR3 region has the DNA TGTGCCAGCAGCTTCCCCTACGAGCAGTACTTC. Translating it yields CASSFPYEQYF.

The rearrangement uses TRBV5-4 and TRBJ1-1; no clear D. Trimming took 4 bases from V and 3 from J, leaving 10 bases between them. Germline loops: CDR1 SGHNT, CDR2 YYREEE (reference sequence). CDR3 size: 13 residues. The CDR3 loop reads CASSQGGYTEAFF. The DNA for the CDR3 is TGTGCCAGCAGCCAAGGTGGTTACACTGAAGCTTTCTTT.

J is TRBJ2-1 and V is TRBV6-5; no clear D. Trimming shortened V by 4 bases and J by 3 bases, and 7 bases separated the two germline ends. The length of the CDR3 is 13 residues. Germline V CDR1 and CDR2: MNHEY, SVGAGI. The CDR3 nucleotides are TGTGCCAGCAGTTCGGCCAGCTACAATGAGCAGTTCTTC. Residues: CASSSASYNEQFF.

The V gene is TRBV11-2, the J gene TRBJ2-2, with TRBD1 as a possible D gene (5 bases). The CDR3 is made up of 17 amino acids. V was pared by 3 bases and J by 6 bases, with 20 bases between. CDR1 is SGHAT, CDR2 FQNNGV, per germline. CDR3 in DNA: TGTGCCAGCAGCTTCTATAGGGGCATGCAGATGCCCGGGGAGCTGTTTTTT. It is translated as CASSFYRGMQMPGELFF.

The gene calls are TRBV4-3 and TRBJ2-7; 11 bases match TRBD1. CDR1 and CDR2 from the germline V gene are LGHNA and YSLEER. Unmatched junction bases numbered 6, after V lost 0 bases and J lost 2 bases. The CDR3 sequence is 17 residues long. CDR3 loop: CASSQDLRGQGAYEQYF. The CDR3 DNA reads as TGCGCCAGCAGCCAAGATCTGCGGGGACAGGGGGCCTACGAGCAGTACTTC.

This clone appeared a single time. V gene TRBV28 combines with J gene TRBJ2-5; 7 positions agree with TRBD2. Trimming at V came to 8 bases and at J to 5 bases, leaving 5 bases not matched to a gene. The CDR3 covers 12 residues. CDR1 is MDHEN and CDR2 is SYDVKM in the germline V gene. DNA of the CDR3: TGTGCCAGCGCGGGAGCTCGGGAGACCCAGTACTTC. Translating gives CASAGARETQYF.

The V call is TRBV9, the J call TRBJ1-5; TRBD1 might be the D (5 bases). CDR1 and CDR2 from the germline V gene are SGDLS and YYNGEE. The CDR3 runs to 15 residues. V lost 4 bases and J lost 0, with 11 bases in between. The CDR3 sequence is CASSTLGDSNQPQHF. As DNA, the CDR3 is TGTGCCAGCAGCACACTAGGGGATAGCAATCAGCCCCAGCATTTT.